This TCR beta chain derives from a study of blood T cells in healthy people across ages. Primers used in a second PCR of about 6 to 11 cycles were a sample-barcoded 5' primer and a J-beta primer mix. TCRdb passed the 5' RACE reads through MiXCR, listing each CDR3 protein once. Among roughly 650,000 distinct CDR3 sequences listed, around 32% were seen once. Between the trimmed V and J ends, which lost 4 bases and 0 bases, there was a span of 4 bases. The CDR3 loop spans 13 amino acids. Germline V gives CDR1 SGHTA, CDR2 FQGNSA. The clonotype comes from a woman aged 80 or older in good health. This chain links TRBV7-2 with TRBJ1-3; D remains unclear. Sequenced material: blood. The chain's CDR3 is CASSYISGNTIYF. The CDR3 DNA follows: TGTGCCAGCAGCTACATCTCTGGAAACACCATATATTTT. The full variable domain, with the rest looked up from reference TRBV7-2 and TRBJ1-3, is GAGVSQSPSNKVTEKGKDVELRCDPISGHTALYWYRQSLGQGLEFLIYFQGNSAPDKSGLPSDRFSAERTGGSVSTLTIQRTQQEDSAVYLCASSYISGNTIYFGEGSWLTVV.